The clone carrying this T cell receptor (beta chain) was recorded once. Its antigen is not known. CD4+ cells underwent separation, giving CD45RA+ naive and CD45RA-negative memory subsets. These data come from a study of shared clonotypes between healthy human individuals. Points from the study as a whole: Relative to clonotypes present in all four donors, those not shared had lower generation probabilities. Clonotypes that were shared across a handful of donors made up about 5.1% of naive CD4 clonotypes.

Genomic DNA of every subset was divided equally among multiple immunoSEQ plates. Only in-frame clones appear in the TCRdb table, and some are missing; sequencing was by immunoSEQ multiplex PCR. This repertoire shows 2,500,000 or so clones, just over 90% found once; its top ten account for about 0.13%. CDR1 and CDR2 (germline): MNHNY, SVGAGI (reference sequence). Trimming pared 4 bases from V and 6 bases from J, leaving 10 bases between. This CDR3 is built from 12 residues. This rearrangement joins TRBV6-6 to TRBJ2-7; tentative D call: TRBD1 (6 bases). What was sequenced was naive CD4+ T cells sorted from blood. Regarding subset: CD45RA+ positively selected. The TCR was taken from a man younger than 35 in good health. This CDR3 is CASSSPGAEQYF. CDR3 nucleotide sequence: TGTGCCAGCAGTTCACCAGGGGCCGAGCAGTACTTC.